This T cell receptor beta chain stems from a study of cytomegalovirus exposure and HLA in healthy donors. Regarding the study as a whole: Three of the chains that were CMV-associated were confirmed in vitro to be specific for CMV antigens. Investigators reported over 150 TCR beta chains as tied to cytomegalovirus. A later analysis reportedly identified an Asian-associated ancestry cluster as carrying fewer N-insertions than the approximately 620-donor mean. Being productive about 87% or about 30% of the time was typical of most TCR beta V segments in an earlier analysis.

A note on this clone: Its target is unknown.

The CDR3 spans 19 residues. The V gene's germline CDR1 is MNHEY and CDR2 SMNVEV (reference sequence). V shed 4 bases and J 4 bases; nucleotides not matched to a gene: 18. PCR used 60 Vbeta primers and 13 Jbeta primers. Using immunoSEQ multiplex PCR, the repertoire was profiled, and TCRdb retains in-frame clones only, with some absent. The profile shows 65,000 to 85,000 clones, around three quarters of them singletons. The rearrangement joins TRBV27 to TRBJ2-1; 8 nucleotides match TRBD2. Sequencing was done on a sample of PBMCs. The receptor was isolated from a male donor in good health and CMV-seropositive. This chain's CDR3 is CASSYKSKAGGLSYNEQFF. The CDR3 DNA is TGTGCCAGCAGTTACAAATCCAAGGCGGGAGGATTATCTTACAATGAGCAGTTCTTC.